These 30 T cell receptor beta chains were sequenced from one sample in a study of cytomegalovirus exposure and HLA in healthy donors. Both 60 Vbeta primers and 13 Jbeta primers went into the PCR. Here immunoSEQ multiplex PCR was the method, and the copy in TCRdb shows in-frame clones only, minus some. This sample carries about 140,000 clones, with approximately 2.4% going to the ten biggest clones. The sample was PBMCs. Receptors originate from a man aged 35-49 years in good health and CMV-seronegative.

This rearrangement joins TRBV7-2 to TRBJ2-1, with 9 bases matching TRBD2. CDR1 is SGHTA and CDR2 is FQGNSA in the germline V gene. CDR3 length: 15 amino acids. Trimming cost V 4 bases and J 6 bases; bases outside gene matches: 7. CDR3 sequence (DNA): TGTGCCAGCAGCTCGAGCGGGGGGAAGGTCAATGAGCAGTTCTTC. It encodes CASSSSGGKVNEQFF.

The chain carries TRBV6-1 and TRBJ1-5, with D possibly TRBD1 on 6 matching bases. Germline CDR1 reads MNHNS; CDR2 reads SASEGT. Trimming left V 7 bases short and J 6 bases short, with 16 bases between. This CDR3 region has 14 residues. The CDR3 DNA is TGTGCCAGCATGGGCGACAGGTCCGTTCAGCCCCAGCATTTT. This codes for CASMGDRSVQPQHF.

The chain combines TRBV2 with TRBJ1-2; the match to TRBD1 covers 8 bases. CDR1 is SNHLY and CDR2 is FYNNEI in the germline V gene. V lost 1 base and J lost 6; bases outside the gene matches: 10. CDR3 length equals 16 residues. The CDR3, as DNA: TGTGCCAGCAGTGAAGGAGGTAGACAGGGGAGAGATGGCTACACCTTC. This codes for CASSEGGRQGRDGYTF.

The chain has TRBV5-4 and TRBJ1-2; 10 bases align to TRBD1. The CDR3 sequence is 14 residues long. The germline V gene encodes CDR1 SGHNT and CDR2 YYREEE (reference sequence). V gave up 4 bases and J gave up 5 bases; unmatched junction bases: 5. The CDR3 protein is CASSPSGQGYGYTF. CDR3 coding DNA: TGTGCCAGCAGCCCGTCGGGACAGGGGTATGGCTACACCTTC.

The chain is built from TRBV9 and TRBJ1-2, with D tentatively TRBD1 (5 bases). The CDR3 is 15 residues long. Trimming removed 0 bases from V and 9 bases from J, with 18 bases in between. Germline assignment: CDR1 SGDLS and CDR2 YYNGEE. The CDR3 loop is CASSVEGAGKERYTF. The CDR3 DNA sequence: TGTGCCAGCAGCGTAGAAGGAGCAGGGAAGGAACGCTACACCTTC.

The chain joins TRBV5-1 to TRBJ2-5, with 8 nucleotides matching TRBD2. The CDR3 has 14 residues. The V and J ends lost 4 bases and 4 bases, in that order; junction bases with no gene match: 6. Germline V lookup: CDR1 SGHRS, CDR2 YFSETQ. CDR3 sequence: CASSLSGVGETQYF. The CDR3 DNA reads TGCGCCAGCAGCCTTAGCGGGGTAGGAGAGACCCAGTACTTC.

CDR3 sequence reads: CSVTSSQYEQYF. The CDR3 DNA reads TGCAGCGTTACATCCTCCCAATACGAGCAGTACTTC. The chain is built from TRBV29-1 and TRBJ2-7; D is uncertain. The ends were cut back, 5 bases at V and 4 bases at J, with 12 bases in the middle. The CDR3 has 12 amino acids. Germline values: CDR1 SQVTM, CDR2 ANQGSEA.

The V gene is TRBV7-2, the J gene TRBJ1-5; D is ambiguous. The germline CDR1 and CDR2 sequences are SGHTA and FQGNSA. The CDR3 runs to 13 residues. Trimming removed 1 base from V and 5 bases from J, with 6 bases in between. CDR3 residues: CASSLVRDQPQHF. The CDR3 coding sequence is TGTGCCAGCAGCTTAGTCCGGGATCAGCCCCAGCATTTT.

This chain links TRBV19 with TRBJ2-6, with TRBD2 as a possible D gene (5 bases). V was clipped by 3 bases and J by 5 bases, with 17 bases between them. This CDR3 region has 17 residues. CDR1 is LNHDA, CDR2 SQIVND, per germline (reference sequence). The CDR3 bases are TGTGCCAGTAGTATTACGTCGGGGTTGAGTTGGGCCAACGTCCTGACTTTC. As protein: CASSITSGLSWANVLTF.

The chain employs TRBV5-4 and TRBJ1-4; 7 bases align to TRBD1. V was pared by 0 bases and J by 10 bases, with 9 bases of the junction left unmatched. The germline V gene has CDR1 SGHNT and CDR2 YYREEE (reference sequence). The CDR3 has 15 amino acids. The CDR3 loop reads CASSLDRGSRGKLFF. The CDR3, as DNA: TGTGCCAGCAGCTTGGACAGGGGCTCGCGGGGAAAACTGTTTTTT.

About this clone: The identical CDR3 is also encoded by other nucleotide sequences in the sample. The CDR3 DNA is TGTGCCAGCAGCTTGGACCCCGGGGGGCCTGGGGCCAACGTCCTGACTTTC. Protein product: CASSLDPGGPGANVLTF. The V gene is TRBV5-4, the J gene TRBJ2-6; maybe TRBD2 (7 bases). This CDR3 has 17 amino acids. The V and J ends lost 0 bases and 2 bases respectively, with 12 bases between them. Germline V gives CDR1 SGHNT, CDR2 YYREEE (reference sequence).

The chain employs TRBV14 and TRBJ1-6; D not resolved. The CDR3 length is 13 residues. V lost 3 bases, J lost 10 bases, and 10 bases lay in between. Germline loops: CDR1 SGHDN, CDR2 FVKESK. The CDR3 DNA reads TGTGCCAGCAGCCAGCTCGGGGAATCACCCCTCCACTTT. Amino acids: CASSQLGESPLHF.

V and J are TRBV2 and TRBJ1-1, with D hard to call. CDR1 and CDR2 from the germline V gene are SNHLY and FYNNEI. This CDR3 is 16 amino acids long. Trimming took off 0 bases at V and 3 bases at J, with 14 bases between the two ends. Written as DNA, the CDR3 is TGTGCCAGCAGTGAAGCGCTGCGGGTGGTGGACACTGAAGCTTTCTTT. This sequence encodes CASSEALRVVDTEAFF.

The rearrangement joins TRBV7-6 to TRBJ1-1; TRBD1 matches 9 bases. Germline loops: CDR1 SGHVS, CDR2 FNYEAQ. After removal of 1 base from V and 5 bases from J, the junction contained 8 bases not matched to a gene. The length of the CDR3 is 16 residues. CDR3 bases: TGTGCCAGCAGCTTAGTGACACAGGGGGCAAGGACTGAAGCTTTCTTT. Its translation is CASSLVTQGARTEAFF.

The rearrangement uses TRBV7-2 and TRBJ1-1; 7 positions agree with TRBD1. Germline V gives CDR1 SGHTA, CDR2 FQGNSA. After removal of 3 bases from V and 11 bases from J, the junction contained 9 bases not matched to a gene. The CDR3 spans 13 residues. The CDR3 reads CASSFTGELRAFF. DNA for the CDR3: TGTGCCAGCAGCTTCACAGGGGAACTTAGGGCTTTCTTT.

V is TRBV19 and J is TRBJ1-2; the match to TRBD1 covers 8 bases. The CDR3 contains 15 residues. The J segment lost 4 bases and the V segment lost 4 bases, leaving 8 bases of the junction unmatched. Germline V gives CDR1 LNHDA, CDR2 SQIVND (reference sequence). The CDR3 DNA reads as TGTGCCAGTAGTAAAGGACAGGGAGCGACCTATGGCTACACCTTC. Translated, it gives CASSKGQGATYGYTF. The full variable domain, rest sourced from reference TRBV19 and TRBJ1-2, is DGGITQSPKYLFRKEGQNVTLSCEQNLNHDAMYWYRQDPGQGLRLIYYSQIVNDFQKGDIAEGYSVSREKKESFPLTVTSAQKNPTAFYLCASSKGQGATYGYTFGSGTRLTVV.

The J gene is TRBJ1-6, the V gene TRBV19; a possible D gene is TRBD1 (5 bases). The CDR3 extends over 17 amino acids. V gave up 6 bases and J gave up 0 bases, with 15 bases separating them. Germline V lookup: CDR1 LNHDA, CDR2 SQIVND (reference sequence). CDR3 sequence: CASSSGGGSSYNSPLHF. The CDR3 DNA sequence: TGTGCCAGTAGCTCTGGGGGGGGGAGCTCCTATAATTCACCCCTCCACTTT. Full variable domain (rest looked up from reference TRBV19 and TRBJ1-6): DGGITQSPKYLFRKEGQNVTLSCEQNLNHDAMYWYRQDPGQGLRLIYYSQIVNDFQKGDIAEGYSVSREKKESFPLTVTSAQKNPTAFYLCASSSGGGSSYNSPLHFGNGTRLTVT.

The V and J genes are TRBV18 and TRBJ1-2; 9 positions agree with TRBD1. Germline V gives CDR1 KGHSH, CDR2 LQKENI. The CDR3 has 14 residues. Losses at the gene ends were 2 bases for V and 4 bases for J; bases not matched to a gene: 2. Here the CDR3 reads CASSPMGQGYGYTF. The CDR3 region has the DNA TGTGCCAGCTCACCAATGGGACAGGGCTATGGCTACACCTTC.

The genes are TRBV2 and TRBJ1-1; D gene ambiguous. CDR1 and CDR2 (germline): SNHLY, FYNNEI. V gave up 4 bases and J gave up 8 bases, with 11 bases separating them. This CDR3 comprises 12 residues. The DNA of the CDR3 is TGTGCCAGCAGTGGGACTGTTCCCGAAGCTTTCTTT. It codes for CASSGTVPEAFF.

This chain joins TRBV11-2 and TRBJ2-3; D unclear. Germline values: CDR1 SGHAT, CDR2 FQNNGV. Trimming shortened V by 5 bases and J by 1 base, and 10 bases separated the two germline ends. CDR3 size: 14 residues. The CDR3 coding sequence is TGTGCCAGCAGCCCCTCGGGTGGCACAGATACGCAGTATTTT. Its protein is CASSPSGGTDTQYF.

This rearrangement joins TRBV7-3 to TRBJ2-3, with D possibly TRBD1 on 6 matching bases. Germline V CDR1 and CDR2: SGHTA, FQGTGA. Trimming removed 1 base from V and 5 bases from J, with 13 bases in between. There are 15 residues in the CDR3. CDR3 amino acids: CASSLRGTREDTQYF. CDR3 DNA sequence: TGTGCCAGCAGCTTAAGGGGGACACGCGAAGATACGCAGTATTTT. The variable domain in full, with the rest retrieved from reference TRBV7-3 and TRBJ2-3, is GAGVSQTPSNKVTEKGKYVELRCDPISGHTALYWYRQSLGQGPEFLIYFQGTGAADDSGLPNDRFFAVRPEGSVSTLKIQRTERGDSAVYLCASSLRGTREDTQYFGPGTRLTVL.

This chain connects TRBV19 to TRBJ2-1; TRBD2 matches at 8 bases. CDR3 length: 18 amino acids. The germline CDR1 and CDR2 sequences are LNHDA and SQIVND (reference sequence). With V trimmed by 3 bases and J by 5 bases, 15 bases remained unmatched. The CDR3 loop is CASSIRHSSSGLNNEQFF. CDR3 sequence (DNA): TGTGCCAGTAGTATTCGACATTCTTCTAGCGGGCTGAACAATGAGCAGTTCTTC. The whole variable domain, remainder taken from reference TRBV19 and TRBJ2-1, is DGGITQSPKYLFRKEGQNVTLSCEQNLNHDAMYWYRQDPGQGLRLIYYSQIVNDFQKGDIAEGYSVSREKKESFPLTVTSAQKNPTAFYLCASSIRHSSSGLNNEQFFGPGTRLTVL.

As regards this clone: The same CDR3 also results from other DNA sequences found in this sample. The chain recombines TRBV4-3 with TRBJ2-3; D might be TRBD2 (6 bases). The CDR3 is 15 residues long. From germline, CDR1 is LGHNA and CDR2 YSLEER. V was clipped by 0 bases and J by 0 bases, with 7 bases between them. Here the CDR3 reads CASSQERGSTDTQYF. In nucleotides, the CDR3 is TGCGCCAGCAGCCAAGAGCGGGGTAGCACAGATACGCAGTATTTT.

This chain uses TRBV4-1 with TRBJ2-5, with 10 positions matching TRBD2. Trimming at V came to 4 bases and at J to 5 bases, leaving 7 bases not matched to a gene. The CDR3 is 15 residues long. Germline CDR1 reads MGHRA; CDR2 reads YSYEKL. The CDR3 DNA sequence: TGCGCCAGCAGCCCAAGCGGGGGGGCCCGTGAGACCCAGTACTTC. This translates into CASSPSGGARETQYF.

This chain connects TRBV6-5 to TRBJ2-7; 10 positions agree with TRBD1. Germline V gives CDR1 MNHEY, CDR2 SVGAGI. This CDR3 comprises 13 residues. V shed 6 bases, J shed 7 bases, and the junction held 6 bases outside the gene matches. CDR3: CASRRQGAGEQYF. The CDR3 region has the DNA TGTGCCAGCAGGCGACAGGGGGCGGGGGAGCAGTACTTC.

Of note for this clone: The sample holds other DNA sequences that translate to the same CDR3. The V call is TRBV4-2, the J call TRBJ1-2; a possible D gene is TRBD1 (5 bases). The V gene lost 0 bases and the J gene lost 0 bases, with 11 bases spanning the gap. The germline gives CDR1 LGHNA, CDR2 YNFKEQ. This CDR3 is 16 amino acids long. The CDR3 here is CASSQDQTGANYGYTF. In nucleotides, the CDR3 is TGTGCCAGCAGCCAAGATCAGACGGGGGCTAACTATGGCTACACCTTC.

The chain links TRBV7-6 to TRBJ2-1; 13 bases are a match to TRBD2. V was clipped by 0 bases and J by 9 bases; unmatched bases: 14. The germline CDR1 and CDR2 sequences are SGHVS and FNYEAQ. This CDR3 is 19 amino acids long. The CDR3 spells CASSLAALAGGLMVGEQFF. The CDR3 DNA is TGTGCCAGCAGCTTAGCAGCACTAGCGGGGGGGCTAATGGTGGGTGAGCAGTTCTTC.

This chain uses TRBV4-1 with TRBJ2-7, with 7 bases lining up with TRBD2. J lost 6 bases, V lost 4 bases, and 12 bases had no gene match. This CDR3 spans 15 amino acids. The germline gives CDR1 MGHRA, CDR2 YSYEKL. The DNA of the CDR3 is TGCGCCAGCAGCCCGCCCCCTGGTACGGGAGGCGAGCAGTACTTC. Protein product: CASSPPPGTGGEQYF.

V and J are TRBV28 and TRBJ2-7; 7 bases fit TRBD1. Trimming took 4 bases from V and 8 from J; bases not matched to a gene: 17. CDR1 and CDR2 from the germline V gene are MDHEN and SYDVKM. This CDR3 comprises 16 residues. CDR3 nucleotide sequence: TGTGCCAGCAGTTCTGGGATGACAGGGCTGGTACGAAAGCAGTACTTC. It translates to CASSSGMTGLVRKQYF.

This chain uses TRBV2 with TRBJ2-5, with 10 bases fitting TRBD1. This CDR3 contains 14 residues. V trimming: 6 bases; J trimming: 5 bases; junction bases outside the gene matches: 6. Germline V gene sequence: CDR1 SNHLY, CDR2 FYNNEI. CDR3 region: CASRPTGGGETQYF. DNA of the CDR3: TGTGCCAGCAGGCCGACAGGGGGCGGTGAGACCCAGTACTTC.